The subject of this entry is one T cell receptor beta chain. Its specificity is not known. This specimen comes from a study of cytomegalovirus exposure and HLA in healthy donors. Across the whole study: A prior study identified 117 million unique TCR beta sequences from 200 million or so T cells. Points from the study as a whole: Among TCR sequences, most were rare, though some public TCRs appeared in many donors.

This CDR3 has 14 residues. CDR1 KGHSH and CDR2 LQKENI come from the germline V gene. V lost 3 bases and J lost 4, with 10 bases in between. PCR primers comprised 60 Vbeta and 13 Jbeta primers. This table comes from immunoSEQ multiplex PCR, and its TCRdb copy is limited to in-frame clones, with some not included. The table includes 170,000 or so clones, roughly 78% detected once. V usage is TRBV18 and J usage is TRBJ1-5; D uncertain. Sequences were obtained from PBMCs. The clonotype comes from a woman aged 50 to 60 in good health and CMV-seropositive. This chain's CDR3 is CASSPNGRNQPQHF. CDR3 nucleotide sequence: TGTGCCAGCTCACCTAACGGGAGGAATCAGCCCCAGCATTTT. The entire variable domain, with the rest obtained from reference TRBV18 and TRBJ1-5, is as follows: NAGVMQNPRHLVRRRGQEARLRCSPMKGHSHVYWYRQLPEEGLKFMVYLQKENIIDESGMPKERFSAEFPKEGPSILRIQQVVRGDSAAYFCASSPNGRNQPQHFGDGTRLSIL.